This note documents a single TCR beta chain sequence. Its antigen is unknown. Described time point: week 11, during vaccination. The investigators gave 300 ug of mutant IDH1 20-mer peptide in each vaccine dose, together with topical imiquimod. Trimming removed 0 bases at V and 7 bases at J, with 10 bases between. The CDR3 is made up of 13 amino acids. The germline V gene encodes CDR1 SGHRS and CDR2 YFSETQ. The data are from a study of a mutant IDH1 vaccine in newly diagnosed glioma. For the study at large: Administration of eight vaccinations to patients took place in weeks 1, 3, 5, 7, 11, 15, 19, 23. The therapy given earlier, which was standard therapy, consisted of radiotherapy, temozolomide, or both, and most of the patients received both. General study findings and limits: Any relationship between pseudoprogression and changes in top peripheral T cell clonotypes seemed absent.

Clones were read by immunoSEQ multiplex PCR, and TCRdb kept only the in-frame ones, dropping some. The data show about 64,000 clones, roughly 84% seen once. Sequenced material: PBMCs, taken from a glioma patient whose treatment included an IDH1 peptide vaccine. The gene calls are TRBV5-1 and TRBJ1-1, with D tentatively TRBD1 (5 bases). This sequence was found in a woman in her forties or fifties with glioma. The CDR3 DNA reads TGCGCCAGCAGCTTGGACGCAGGGCGTGAAGCTTTCTTT. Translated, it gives CASSLDAGREAFF.